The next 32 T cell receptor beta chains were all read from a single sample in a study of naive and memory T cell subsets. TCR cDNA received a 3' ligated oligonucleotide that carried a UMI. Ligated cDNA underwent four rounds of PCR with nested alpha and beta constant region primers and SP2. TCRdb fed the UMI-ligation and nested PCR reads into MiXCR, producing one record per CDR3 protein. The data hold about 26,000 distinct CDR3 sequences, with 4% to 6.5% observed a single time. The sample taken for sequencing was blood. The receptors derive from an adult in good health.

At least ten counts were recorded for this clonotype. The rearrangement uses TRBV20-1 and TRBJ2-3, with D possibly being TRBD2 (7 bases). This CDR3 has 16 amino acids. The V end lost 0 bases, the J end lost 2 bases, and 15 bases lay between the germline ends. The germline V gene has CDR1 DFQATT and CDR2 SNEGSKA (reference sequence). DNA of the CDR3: TGCAGTGCTAGAGATCCCGAGGGGGGGTTCACAGATACGCAGTATTTT. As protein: CSARDPEGGFTDTQYF.

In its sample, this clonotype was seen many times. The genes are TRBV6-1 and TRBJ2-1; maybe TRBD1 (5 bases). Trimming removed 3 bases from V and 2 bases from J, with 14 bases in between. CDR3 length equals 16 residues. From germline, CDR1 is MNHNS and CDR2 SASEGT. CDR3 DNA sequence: TGTGCCAGCAGTGACCAGGGAAAACCTCCCTACAATGAGCAGTTCTTC. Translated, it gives CASSDQGKPPYNEQFF.

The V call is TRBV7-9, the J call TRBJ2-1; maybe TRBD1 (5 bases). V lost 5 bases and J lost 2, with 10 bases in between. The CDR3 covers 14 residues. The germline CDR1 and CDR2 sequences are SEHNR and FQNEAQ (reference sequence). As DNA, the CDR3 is TGTGCCAGCAGCCTAGGGGCTCCCTACAATGAGCAGTTCTTC. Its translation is CASSLGAPYNEQFF.

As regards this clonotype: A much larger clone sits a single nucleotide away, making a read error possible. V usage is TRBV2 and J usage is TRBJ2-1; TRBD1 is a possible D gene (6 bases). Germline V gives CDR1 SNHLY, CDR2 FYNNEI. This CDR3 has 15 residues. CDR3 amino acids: CASIGYRASYNEQIF. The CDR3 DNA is TGTGCCAGCATAGGGTACAGGGCCTCCTACAATGAGCAGATCTTC.

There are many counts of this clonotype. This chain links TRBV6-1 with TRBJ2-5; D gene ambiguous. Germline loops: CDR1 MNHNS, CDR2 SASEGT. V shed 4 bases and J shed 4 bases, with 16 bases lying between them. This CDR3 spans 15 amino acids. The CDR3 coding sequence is TGTGCCAGCAGTGGGTCAATCTCCCGGTCAGAGACCCAGTACTTC. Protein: CASSGSISRSETQYF.

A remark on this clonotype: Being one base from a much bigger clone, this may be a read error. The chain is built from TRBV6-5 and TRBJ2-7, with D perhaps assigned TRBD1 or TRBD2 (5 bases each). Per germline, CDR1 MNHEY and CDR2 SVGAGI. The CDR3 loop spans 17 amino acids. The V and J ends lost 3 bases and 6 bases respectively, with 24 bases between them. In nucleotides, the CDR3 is TGTGCCAGCAGTTATTCATACCCCGGGACCGGACGGTGCGAGCAGTACTTC. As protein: CASSYSYPGTGRCEQYF.

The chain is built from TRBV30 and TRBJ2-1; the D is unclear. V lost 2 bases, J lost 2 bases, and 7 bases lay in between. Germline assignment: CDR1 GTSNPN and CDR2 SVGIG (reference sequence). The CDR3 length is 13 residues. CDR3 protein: CAWSRSAYNEQFF. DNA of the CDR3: TGTGCCTGGAGTCGGTCCGCCTACAATGAGCAGTTCTTC.

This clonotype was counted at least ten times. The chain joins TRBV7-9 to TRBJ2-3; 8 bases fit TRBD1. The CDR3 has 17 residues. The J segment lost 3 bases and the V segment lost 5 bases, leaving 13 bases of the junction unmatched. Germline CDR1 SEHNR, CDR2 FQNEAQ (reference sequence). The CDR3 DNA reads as TGTGCCAGCAGCCCAGCCGGACAGGGTCTAACAACAGATACGCAGTATTTT. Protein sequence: CASSPAGQGLTTDTQYF.

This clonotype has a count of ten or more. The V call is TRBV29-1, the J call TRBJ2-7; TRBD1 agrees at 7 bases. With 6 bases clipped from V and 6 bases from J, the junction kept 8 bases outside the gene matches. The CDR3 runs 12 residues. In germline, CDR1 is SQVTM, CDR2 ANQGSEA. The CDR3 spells CSVQTGLSEQYF. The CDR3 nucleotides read TGCAGCGTGCAGACAGGGTTGAGCGAGCAGTACTTC.

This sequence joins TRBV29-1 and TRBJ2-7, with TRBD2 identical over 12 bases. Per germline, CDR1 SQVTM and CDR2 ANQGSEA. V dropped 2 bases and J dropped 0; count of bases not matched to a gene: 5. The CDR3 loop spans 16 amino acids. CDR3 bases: TGCAGCGTTGAACTGACTAGCGGGAGAAGCTCCTACGAGCAGTACTTC. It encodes CSVELTSGRSSYEQYF.

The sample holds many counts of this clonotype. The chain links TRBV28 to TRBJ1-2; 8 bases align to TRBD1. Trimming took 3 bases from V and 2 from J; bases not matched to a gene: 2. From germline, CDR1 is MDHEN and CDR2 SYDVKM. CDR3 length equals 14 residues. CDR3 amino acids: CASSLPGGNYGYTF. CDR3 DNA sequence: TGTGCCAGCAGTTTGCCAGGGGGCAACTATGGCTACACCTTC.

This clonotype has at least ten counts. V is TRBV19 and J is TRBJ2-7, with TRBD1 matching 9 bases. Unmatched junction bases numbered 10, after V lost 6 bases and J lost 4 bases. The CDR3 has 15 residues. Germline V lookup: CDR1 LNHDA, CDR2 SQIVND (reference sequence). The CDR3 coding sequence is TGTGCCAGTAGGGCCGGGACAGGGTTAGGGTACGAGCAGTACTTC. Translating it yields CASRAGTGLGYEQYF.

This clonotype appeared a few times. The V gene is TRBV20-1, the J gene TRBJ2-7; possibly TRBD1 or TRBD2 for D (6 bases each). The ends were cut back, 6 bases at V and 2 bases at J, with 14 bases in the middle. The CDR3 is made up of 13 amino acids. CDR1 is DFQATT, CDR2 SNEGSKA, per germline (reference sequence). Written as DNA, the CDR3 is TGCAGTGCAATACGGGGGCGGGCCTACGAGCAGTACTTC. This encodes CSAIRGRAYEQYF.

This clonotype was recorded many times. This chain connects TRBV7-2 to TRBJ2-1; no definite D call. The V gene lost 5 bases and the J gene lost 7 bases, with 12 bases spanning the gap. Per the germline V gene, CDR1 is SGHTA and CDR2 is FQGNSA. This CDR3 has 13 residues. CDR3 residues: CASSNRSVNEQFF. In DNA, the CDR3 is TGTGCCAGCAGCAATAGGTCCGTTAATGAGCAGTTCTTC.

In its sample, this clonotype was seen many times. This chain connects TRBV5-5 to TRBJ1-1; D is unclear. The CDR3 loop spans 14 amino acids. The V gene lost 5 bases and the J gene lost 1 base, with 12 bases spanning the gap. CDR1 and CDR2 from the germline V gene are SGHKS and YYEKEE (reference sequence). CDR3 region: CASSMDIRNTEAFF. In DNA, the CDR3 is TGTGCCAGCAGTATGGATATAAGGAACACTGAAGCTTTCTTT.

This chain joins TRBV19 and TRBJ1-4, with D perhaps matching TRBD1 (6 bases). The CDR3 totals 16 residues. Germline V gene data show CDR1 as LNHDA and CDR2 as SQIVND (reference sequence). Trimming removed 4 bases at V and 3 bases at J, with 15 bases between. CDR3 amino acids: CASSTTGIGANEKLFF. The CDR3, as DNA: TGTGCCAGTAGTACTACAGGGATCGGGGCTAATGAAAAACTGTTTTTT.

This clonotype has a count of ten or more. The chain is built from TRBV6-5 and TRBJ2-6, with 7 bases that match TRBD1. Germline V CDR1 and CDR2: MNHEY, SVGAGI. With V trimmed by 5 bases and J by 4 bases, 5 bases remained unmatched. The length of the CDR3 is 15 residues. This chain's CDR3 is CASSHDRVGANVLTF. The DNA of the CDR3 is TGTGCCAGCAGTCATGACAGGGTCGGGGCCAACGTCCTGACTTTC.

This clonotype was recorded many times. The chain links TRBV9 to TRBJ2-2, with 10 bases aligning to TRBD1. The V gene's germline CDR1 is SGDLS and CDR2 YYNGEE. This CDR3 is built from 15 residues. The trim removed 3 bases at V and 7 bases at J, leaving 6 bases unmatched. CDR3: CASSGQGAGIGELFF. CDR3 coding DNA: TGTGCCAGCAGCGGACAGGGGGCGGGTATCGGGGAGCTGTTTTTT.

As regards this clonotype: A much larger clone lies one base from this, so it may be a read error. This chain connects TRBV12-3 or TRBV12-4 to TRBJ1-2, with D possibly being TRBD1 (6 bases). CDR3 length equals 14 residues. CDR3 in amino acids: CASSLGRGPGGHTF. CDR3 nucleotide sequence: TGTGCCAGCAGCCTGGGGCGGGGGCCAGGTGGCCACACCTTC.

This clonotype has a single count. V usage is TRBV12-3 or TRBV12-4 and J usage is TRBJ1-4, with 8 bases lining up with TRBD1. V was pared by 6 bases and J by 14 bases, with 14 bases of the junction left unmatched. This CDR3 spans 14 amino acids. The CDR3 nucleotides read TGTGCCAGCAGCCGAGGACAGGGTAATGAATGGCTGTTTTTT. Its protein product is CASSRGQGNEWLFF.

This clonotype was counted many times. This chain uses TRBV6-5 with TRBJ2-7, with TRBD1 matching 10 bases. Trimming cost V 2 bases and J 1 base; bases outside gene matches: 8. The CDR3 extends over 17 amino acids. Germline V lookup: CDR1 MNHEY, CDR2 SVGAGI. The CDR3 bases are TGTGCCAGCAGTTACCCACTCGGACAGGGGGGTTCCTACGAGCAGTACTTC. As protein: CASSYPLGQGGSYEQYF.

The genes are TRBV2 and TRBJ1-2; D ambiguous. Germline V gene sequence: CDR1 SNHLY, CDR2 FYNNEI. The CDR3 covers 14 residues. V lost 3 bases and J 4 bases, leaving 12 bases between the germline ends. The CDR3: CASSDRPEGYGYTF. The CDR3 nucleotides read TGTGCCAGCAGTGATAGACCTGAGGGCTATGGCTACACCTTC.

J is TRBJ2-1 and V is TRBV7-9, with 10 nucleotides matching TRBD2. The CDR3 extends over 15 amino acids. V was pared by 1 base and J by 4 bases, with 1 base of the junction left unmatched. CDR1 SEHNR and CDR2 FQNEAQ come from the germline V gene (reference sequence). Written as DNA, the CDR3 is TGTGCCAGCAGCTTAGGGACTAGCGGATACAATGAGCAGTTCTTC. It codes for CASSLGTSGYNEQFF.

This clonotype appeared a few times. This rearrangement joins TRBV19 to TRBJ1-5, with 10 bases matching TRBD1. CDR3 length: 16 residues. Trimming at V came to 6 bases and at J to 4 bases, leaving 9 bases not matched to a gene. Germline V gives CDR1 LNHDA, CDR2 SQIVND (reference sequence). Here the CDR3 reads CASSPTGQGRNQPQHF. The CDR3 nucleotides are TGTGCCAGTAGCCCAACGGGACAGGGGAGGAATCAGCCCCAGCATTTT.

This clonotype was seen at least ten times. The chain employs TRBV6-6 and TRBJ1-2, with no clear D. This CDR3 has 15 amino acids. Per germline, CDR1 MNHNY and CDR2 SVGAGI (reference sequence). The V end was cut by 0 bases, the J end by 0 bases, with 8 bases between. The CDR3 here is CASSYSSDTNYGYTF. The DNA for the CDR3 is TGTGCCAGCAGTTACTCGAGCGACACTAACTATGGCTACACCTTC.

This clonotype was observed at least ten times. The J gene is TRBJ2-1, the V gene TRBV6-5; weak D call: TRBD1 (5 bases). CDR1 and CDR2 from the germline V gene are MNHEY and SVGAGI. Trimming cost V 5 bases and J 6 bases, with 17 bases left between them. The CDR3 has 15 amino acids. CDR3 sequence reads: CASSLTGLDLNEQFF. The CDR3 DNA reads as TGTGCCAGCAGTCTCACAGGTCTAGACCTCAATGAGCAGTTCTTC.

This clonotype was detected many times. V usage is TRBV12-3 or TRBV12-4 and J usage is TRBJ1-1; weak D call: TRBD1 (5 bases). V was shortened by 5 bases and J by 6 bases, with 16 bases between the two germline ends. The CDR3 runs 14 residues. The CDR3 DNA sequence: TGTGCCAGCAGTCCAGGCGGGGCGCTTGCTGAAGCTTTCTTT. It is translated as CASSPGGALAEAFF.

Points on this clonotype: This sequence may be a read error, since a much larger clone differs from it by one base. CDR3 protein: CASSGHRGLASYNEQFF. In nucleotides, the CDR3 is TGTGCCAGCAGCGGGCATCGTGGACTAGCGAGTTACAATGAGCAGTTCTTC. The chain is built from TRBV7-8 and TRBJ2-1; TRBD2 aligns across 9 bases. There are 17 residues in the CDR3. Per germline, CDR1 SGHVS and CDR2 FQNEAQ. V dropped 5 bases and J dropped 4; count of bases not matched to a gene: 12.

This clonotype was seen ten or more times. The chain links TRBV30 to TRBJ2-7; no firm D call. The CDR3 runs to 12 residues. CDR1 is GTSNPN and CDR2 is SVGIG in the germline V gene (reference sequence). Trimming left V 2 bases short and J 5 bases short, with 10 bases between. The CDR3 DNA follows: TGTGCCTGGAGTCGAAGGCCCAACGAGCAGTACTTC. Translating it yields CAWSRRPNEQYF.

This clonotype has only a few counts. The CDR3 reads CSVESGQSYNEQFF. The CDR3 nucleotides read TGCAGCGTTGAATCGGGACAAAGCTACAATGAGCAGTTCTTC. The gene calls are TRBV29-1 and TRBJ2-1; tentative D call: TRBD1 (6 bases). Germline V CDR1 and CDR2: SQVTM, ANQGSEA. The CDR3 consists of 14 residues. V was clipped by 2 bases and J by 3 bases, with 11 bases between them.

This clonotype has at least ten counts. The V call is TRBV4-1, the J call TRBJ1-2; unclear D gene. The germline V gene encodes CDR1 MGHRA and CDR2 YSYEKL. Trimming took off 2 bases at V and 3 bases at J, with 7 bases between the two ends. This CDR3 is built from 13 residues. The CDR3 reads CASSQTIDYGYTF. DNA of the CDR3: TGCGCCAGCAGCCAAACCATCGACTATGGCTACACCTTC.

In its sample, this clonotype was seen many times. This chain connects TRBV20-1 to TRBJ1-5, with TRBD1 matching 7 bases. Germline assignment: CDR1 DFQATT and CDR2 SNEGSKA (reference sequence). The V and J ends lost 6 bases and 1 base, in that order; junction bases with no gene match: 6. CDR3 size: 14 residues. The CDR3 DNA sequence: TGCAGTGCCTCCACAGGGGCCAGCAATCAGCCCCAGCATTTT. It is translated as CSASTGASNQPQHF.